This TCR beta chain was retrieved from a study of blood T cell repertoires in COVID-19. Assay used: immunoSEQ multiplex PCR; TCRdb lists only in-frame clones, some missing. The sample has fewer than 350,000 clones, around 85% seen once. This clone was detected only a few times. Other DNA sequences in the same sample also yield this CDR3. V gave up 1 base and J gave up 5 bases, with 7 bases separating them. This CDR3 is 13 amino acids long. Germline loops: CDR1 KGHDR, CDR2 SFDVKD. Sequencing was carried out using PBMCs or T cells enriched from blood (not recorded which). V is TRBV24-1 and J is TRBJ1-1; a weak D match, TRBD1 (6 bases). The sequence derives from a woman aged 45-65 years who had recovered from COVID-19. CDR3 region: CATSDLGGTEAFF. CDR3 DNA: TGTGCCACCAGTGATTTAGGGGGTACTGAAGCTTTCTTT.